Listed here are 22 T cell receptor beta chains from one sample, sequenced in a study of beta chain features in type 1 diabetes. What was sequenced were expressed TCRB transcripts, since all of the isolated RNA had been reverse transcribed. Assay: immunoSEQ multiplex PCR; the TCRdb copy retains only in-frame clones and omits some. This sample has under 500,000 clones; approximately 30% occur once, and the top ten carry around 0.065%. The sample consisted of naive CD4+ T cells from blood. The source of these receptors is a man younger than 30 in good health.

This clone was recorded a few times. The chain uses TRBV13 and TRBJ2-3; 9 positions match TRBD2. Germline values: CDR1 PRHDT, CDR2 FYEKMQ (reference sequence). This CDR3 comprises 17 residues. The trim removed 5 bases at V and 4 bases at J, leaving 13 bases unmatched. This CDR3 is CASSQSFIAGASDTQYF. The DNA of the CDR3 is TGTGCCAGCAGCCAATCATTTATAGCGGGAGCCTCAGATACGCAGTATTTT.

The V gene is TRBV5-1, the J gene TRBJ2-5; 7 bases agree with TRBD2. The trim removed 4 bases at V and 4 bases at J, leaving 4 bases unmatched. There are 13 residues in the CDR3. Germline CDR1 and CDR2: SGHRS and YFSETQ. The CDR3, as DNA: TGCGCCAGCAGCGGGAGGGCCGGAGAGACCCAGTACTTC. It codes for CASSGRAGETQYF.

This clone was seen only once. The chain combines TRBV28 with TRBJ2-3; TRBD1 agrees at 9 bases. This CDR3 is built from 17 residues. Germline-derived CDR1 and CDR2 are MDHEN and SYDVKM. V gave up 5 bases and J gave up 7 bases; unmatched junction bases: 16. In nucleotides, the CDR3 is TGTGCCAGCAGTCCCTCACCGGGACAGGGTACCCAATATACGCAGTATTTT. Amino acid sequence: CASSPSPGQGTQYTQYF.

The gene calls are TRBV10-3 and TRBJ2-7; TRBD1 agrees at 7 bases. J lost 2 bases, V lost 8 bases, and 6 bases had no gene match. The length of the CDR3 is 13 residues. Per the germline V gene, CDR1 is ENHRY and CDR2 is SYGVKD. This CDR3 reads CAIARDSPYEQYF. CDR3 nucleotide sequence: TGTGCCATCGCCCGGGACAGCCCCTACGAGCAGTACTTC.

This clone has only a few counts. The V gene is TRBV7-2, the J gene TRBJ2-2; 7 nucleotides match TRBD1. This CDR3 comprises 17 residues. The germline V gene has CDR1 SGHTA and CDR2 FQGNSA. The V and J ends lost 5 bases and 0 bases, in that order; junction bases with no gene match: 9. This chain's CDR3 is CASSPGQALANTGELFF. In DNA, the CDR3 is TGTGCCAGCAGCCCCGGACAGGCGCTCGCGAACACCGGGGAGCTGTTTTTT.

The CDR3 DNA follows: TGTGCCAGCAGCTTGGCTTTCTCAACAGATACGCAGTATTTT. This codes for CASSLAFSTDTQYF. The chain carries TRBV5-6 and TRBJ2-3; the D is unclear. Germline V CDR1 and CDR2: SGHDT, YYEEEE. V lost 0 bases and J lost 3, with 8 bases in between. The CDR3 spans 14 residues.

The rearrangement links TRBV11-2 to TRBJ2-5; TRBD2 matches 7 bases. Germline V gene sequence: CDR1 SGHAT, CDR2 FQNNGV. Germline trimming cut 1 base from V and 2 bases from J; bases unmatched to any gene: 7. The CDR3 covers 16 residues. In nucleotides, the CDR3 is TGTGCCAGCAGCTTAGGGGGAGGGCCAAGGCAAGAGACCCAGTACTTC. Amino acids: CASSLGGGPRQETQYF.

The chain employs TRBV30 and TRBJ1-5, with D perhaps matching TRBD1 (6 bases). The CDR3 is 14 amino acids. With 4 bases removed from V and 6 bases from J, the gap between germline ends came to 16 bases. CDR1 GTSNPN and CDR2 SVGIG come from the germline V gene (reference sequence). DNA for the CDR3: TGTGCCTGGACCCCTGGGGGGGGCGGTCAGCCCCAGCATTTT. Translating it yields CAWTPGGGGQPQHF.

This clone occurred a few times. The chain recombines TRBV30 with TRBJ2-3; D is possibly TRBD2 (8 bases). CDR3 length: 16 amino acids. The V end lost 0 bases, the J end lost 4 bases, and 17 bases lay between the germline ends. Per the germline V gene, CDR1 is GTSNPN and CDR2 is SVGIG (reference sequence). The CDR3 is CAWSVISGTVSDTQYF. The DNA for the CDR3 is TGTGCCTGGAGTGTCATTAGCGGGACAGTGTCAGATACGCAGTATTTT.

This clone has only a few counts. The rearrangement joins TRBV2 to TRBJ2-7; D is uncertain. Germline CDR1 reads SNHLY; CDR2 reads FYNNEI. Trimming left V 7 bases short and J 3 bases short, with 10 bases between. This CDR3 is built from 12 residues. The CDR3 DNA is TGTGCCAGCACTCTAGGCAGCTACGAGCAGTACTTC. It encodes CASTLGSYEQYF. Variable domain in full (rest from reference TRBV2 and TRBJ2-7): EPEVTQTPSHQVTQMGQEVILRCVPISNHLYFYWYRQILGQKVEFLVSFYNNEISEKSEIFDDQFSVERPDGSNFTLKIRSTKLEDSAMYFCASTLGSYEQYFGPGTRLTVT.

The chain links TRBV18 to TRBJ2-6, with D hard to call. The germline V and J ends were trimmed by 1 base and 0 bases, with 10 bases remaining between them. This CDR3 has 17 amino acids. Per the germline V gene, CDR1 is KGHSH and CDR2 is LQKENI. CDR3 residues: CASSPRPFLSGANVLTF. DNA of the CDR3: TGTGCCAGCTCACCACGTCCGTTCCTCTCTGGGGCCAACGTCCTGACTTTC.

The chain uses TRBV7-2 and TRBJ2-1; D gene uncertain. Germline assignment: CDR1 SGHTA and CDR2 FQGNSA. This CDR3 has 14 amino acids. V lost 2 bases, J lost 2 bases, and 7 bases lay in between. The CDR3: CASSLMSTYNEQFF. CDR3 in DNA: TGTGCCAGCAGCTTAATGTCCACCTACAATGAGCAGTTCTTC. Filled out from reference TRBV7-2 and TRBJ2-1, the complete variable domain reads GAGVSQSPSNKVTEKGKDVELRCDPISGHTALYWYRQSLGQGLEFLIYFQGNSAPDKSGLPSDRFSAERTGGSVSTLTIQRTQQEDSAVYLCASSLMSTYNEQFFGPGTRLTVL.

The sample holds one count of this clone. The chain links TRBV7-3 to TRBJ2-5; 8 bases align to TRBD2. The V gene end was trimmed by 3 bases and the J gene end by 2 bases; junction bases not matched to a gene: 2. Germline V gene sequence: CDR1 SGHTA, CDR2 FQGTGA. The CDR3 runs to 14 residues. The CDR3 sequence is CASSFGTRQETQYF. CDR3 coding DNA: TGTGCCAGCAGCTTCGGGACTAGACAAGAGACCCAGTACTTC.

This clone was found a few times. The rearrangement joins TRBV30 to TRBJ2-6; D is unresolved. CDR1 is GTSNPN, CDR2 SVGIG, per germline (reference sequence). The CDR3 is 15 residues long. Deletions cut 4 bases from V and 4 bases from J, with 14 bases between. In DNA, the CDR3 is TGTGCCTGGACCAATTCCGCCCTGGGGGCCAACGTCCTGACTTTC. Translation: CAWTNSALGANVLTF.

This clone was seen a few times. The V gene is TRBV30, the J gene TRBJ2-3, with 7 bases aligning to TRBD1. Trimming cost V 0 bases and J 6 bases; bases outside gene matches: 6. Germline V lookup: CDR1 GTSNPN, CDR2 SVGIG (reference sequence). The CDR3 sequence is 14 residues long. The CDR3 region is CAWSVTSQGDTQYF. DNA of the CDR3: TGTGCCTGGAGTGTAACCTCACAGGGGGATACGCAGTATTTT.

This clone was recorded a few times. The gene calls are TRBV29-1 and TRBJ2-7; 9 nucleotides align to TRBD2. The length of the CDR3 is 11 residues. Germline V gene sequence: CDR1 SQVTM, CDR2 ANQGSEA. V dropped 4 bases and J dropped 5; count of bases not matched to a gene: 0. The CDR3, as DNA: TGCAGCGTTGGACTAGCGGACGAGCAGTACTTC. It specifies CSVGLADEQYF.

The table lists this clone with a few counts. The CDR3 is CASSPRQGSGNTIYF. CDR3 nucleotide sequence: TGTGCCAGCAGCCCACGACAGGGCTCAGGAAACACCATATATTTT. The chain links TRBV7-2 to TRBJ1-3, with 7 bases aligning to TRBD1. The length of the CDR3 is 15 residues. V trimming: 5 bases; J trimming: 4 bases; junction bases outside the gene matches: 8. The germline V gene has CDR1 SGHTA and CDR2 FQGNSA.

The rearrangement joins TRBV10-3 to TRBJ1-5, with TRBD1 as a possible D gene (5 bases). V was cut by 3 bases and J by 7 bases, with 10 bases left in between. Per germline, CDR1 ENHRY and CDR2 SYGVKD. This CDR3 spans 13 amino acids. The CDR3 here is CAISDQGNQPQHF. CDR3 in DNA: TGTGCCATCAGTGACCAGGGAAACCAGCCCCAGCATTTT.

V gene TRBV14 combines with J gene TRBJ2-1; D unclear. V shed 0 bases and J shed 0 bases, with 6 bases lying between them. Per germline, CDR1 SGHDN and CDR2 FVKESK. The CDR3 is 15 amino acids. In nucleotides, the CDR3 is TGTGCCAGCAGCCAAGAATTAGGCTCCTACAATGAGCAGTTCTTC. Translation: CASSQELGSYNEQFF.

This clone was observed a handful of times. J is TRBJ2-1 and V is TRBV19; 7 bases map to TRBD2. Germline lookup yields CDR1 LNHDA and CDR2 SQIVND (reference sequence). CDR3 length equals 14 residues. V lost 4 bases, J lost 3 bases, and 3 bases stayed unmatched. This CDR3 is CASSKSGVYNEQFF. The CDR3 DNA reads TGTGCCAGTAGTAAAAGCGGGGTCTACAATGAGCAGTTCTTC. The complete variable domain, with remaining parts taken from reference TRBV19 and TRBJ2-1, reads DGGITQSPKYLFRKEGQNVTLSCEQNLNHDAMYWYRQDPGQGLRLIYYSQIVNDFQKGDIAEGYSVSREKKESFPLTVTSAQKNPTAFYLCASSKSGVYNEQFFGPGTRLTVL.

In its sample, this clone was seen a few times. This chain links TRBV7-9 with TRBJ2-6, with unresolved D. This CDR3 has 16 amino acids. V was pared by 1 base and J by 0 bases, with 7 bases between. Germline CDR1 is SEHNR and CDR2 is FQNEAQ (reference sequence). CDR3 residues: CASSLVISSGANVLTF. CDR3 nucleotide sequence: TGTGCCAGCAGCTTAGTCATCAGCTCTGGGGCCAACGTCCTGACTTTC.

The rearrangement uses TRBV29-1 and TRBJ2-1, with TRBD1 matching 7 bases. CDR1 and CDR2 (germline): SQVTM, ANQGSEA. V dropped 3 bases and J dropped 8; count of bases not matched to a gene: 10. This CDR3 region has 14 residues. In DNA, the CDR3 is TGCAGCGTTGACGGGACAGCCACGTACTATGAGCAGTTCTTC. Protein product: CSVDGTATYYEQFF.